This T cell receptor beta chain originates from a study of blood T cells in healthy people across ages. Together with a sample-barcoded 5' primer, a J-beta primer mix was included in a second PCR lasting about 6 to 11 cycles. TCRdb re-called the 5' RACE reads with MiXCR, one entry per CDR3 protein. The profile shows some 900,000 distinct CDR3 sequences, under 50% of them singletons. Study outcomes and limitations: Age brought a roughly linear fall in TCR beta diversity measured per million T cells. It was held that diversity estimates obtained from one million T cells represented underestimates.

The CDR3 sequence is 14 residues long. Trimming removed 6 bases from V and 0 bases from J; junction bases left unmatched: 3. Details on this clonotype: The antigen is unknown.

The sequencing sample was made of blood. This clonotype was obtained from a young man in good health. The chain carries TRBV12-3 or TRBV12-4 and TRBJ1-1; 8 positions match TRBD1. This CDR3 reads CASRAGQVNTEAFF. The CDR3 DNA reads TGTGCCAGCAGGGCGGGACAGGTGAACACTGAAGCTTTCTTT.